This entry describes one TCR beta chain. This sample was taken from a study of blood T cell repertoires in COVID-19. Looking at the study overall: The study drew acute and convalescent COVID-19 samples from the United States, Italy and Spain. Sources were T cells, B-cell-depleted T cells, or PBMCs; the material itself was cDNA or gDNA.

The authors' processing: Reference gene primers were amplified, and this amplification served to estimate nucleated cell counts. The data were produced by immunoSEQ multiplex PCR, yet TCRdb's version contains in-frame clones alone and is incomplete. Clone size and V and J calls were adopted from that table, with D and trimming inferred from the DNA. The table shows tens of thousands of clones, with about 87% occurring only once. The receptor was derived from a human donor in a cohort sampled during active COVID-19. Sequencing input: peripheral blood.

CDR3: CASRGLQGFQETQYF. Written as DNA, the CDR3 is TGTGCCAGCAGGGGGTTACAGGGGTTCCAAGAGACCCAGTACTTC. V is TRBV7-9 and J is TRBJ2-5, with 7 bases matching TRBD1. The CDR3 is 15 residues long. V lost 6 bases to trimming and J lost 1 base; unmatched junction nucleotides: 8. From germline, CDR1 is SEHNR and CDR2 FQNEAQ (reference sequence).